This T cell receptor beta chain appears in the sequencing data of a study of OX40 agonist ivuxolimab in advanced cancers. Between the trimmed V and J ends, which lost 6 bases and 8 bases, there was a span of 11 bases. The CDR3 is 13 residues long. CDR1 is SGHTA and CDR2 is FQGTGA in the germline V gene. Data came from immunoSEQ multiplex PCR; TCRdb stores just in-frame clones and leaves some out. In the table there are around 48,000 clones, less than 85% of which are singletons. Blood got drawn at baseline, again on cycle 4 day 1, and then on cycle 7 day 1. Sequenced material: CD4+ or CD8+ T cells sorted from blood, taken in a trial of the OX40 agonist ivuxolimab. J is TRBJ1-6 and V is TRBV7-3, with D unresolved. The receptor was isolated from an adult with an advanced solid tumor such as melanoma, head and neck, liver or kidney cancer. DNA for the CDR3: TGTGCCAGCAGGGCTGCTATCGATTCACCCCTCCACTTT. This gives the protein CASRAAIDSPLHF.